These 29 T cell receptor beta chains share one sample of origin, sequenced in a study of shared clonotypes between healthy human individuals. Method: immunoSEQ multiplex PCR; TCRdb's copy keeps in-frame clones and lacks some. The sample holds about 380,000 clones, about 96% seen once. The specimen sequenced was memory CD8+ T cells sorted from blood. The subset here: CD45RO+ cells pooled with CCR7-negative TemRA cells. All receptors come from a man younger than 45 in good health.

The chain carries TRBV15 and TRBJ2-5, with 7 bases lining up with TRBD1. Trimming removed 4 bases from V and 2 bases from J; junction bases left unmatched: 1. The germline gives CDR1 LNHNV, CDR2 YYDKDF (reference sequence). CDR3 length equals 13 residues. The DNA for the CDR3 is TGTGCCACCAGCACGGGACAGCAAGAGACCCAGTACTTC. Translating it yields CATSTGQQETQYF.

V gene TRBV4-1 combines with J gene TRBJ2-5, with D unresolved. Germline V lookup: CDR1 MGHRA, CDR2 YSYEKL. The CDR3 covers 13 residues. V was cut by 1 base and J by 4 bases, with 7 bases left in between. The CDR3 spells CASSQVPSETQYF. The DNA of the CDR3 is TGCGCCAGCAGCCAAGTTCCCTCAGAGACCCAGTACTTC.

The rearrangement links TRBV4-1 to TRBJ2-1, with D perhaps given as TRBD1 or TRBD2 (6 bases each). Germline-derived CDR1 and CDR2 are MGHRA and YSYEKL. The V end was cut by 0 bases, the J end by 6 bases, with 12 bases between. This CDR3 is built from 15 residues. The chain's CDR3 is CASSQDEGGRNEQFF. Here the CDR3 DNA reads TGCGCCAGCAGCCAAGATGAGGGGGGACGCAATGAGCAGTTCTTC.

V usage is TRBV6-5 and J usage is TRBJ1-1; D may be TRBD1 (5 bases). Trimming took off 0 bases at V and 5 bases at J, with 13 bases between the two ends. The CDR3 covers 15 residues. Germline V gives CDR1 MNHEY, CDR2 SVGAGI. The CDR3 nucleotides read TGTGCCAGCAGTTACTCGACCCCTGGGGGTACTGAAGCTTTCTTT. This codes for CASSYSTPGGTEAFF.

The sample holds one count of this clone. The CDR3 DNA follows: TGCGCCAGCAGCTTGGGTTCTAGCGGAGTTTACGAGCAGTACTTC. Amino acid sequence: CASSLGSSGVYEQYF. The chain employs TRBV5-1 and TRBJ2-7, with 7 bases lining up with TRBD2. This CDR3 has 15 amino acids. Germline V lookup: CDR1 SGHRS, CDR2 YFSETQ. After removal of 0 bases from V and 4 bases from J, the junction contained 7 bases not matched to a gene.

This chain links TRBV29-1 with TRBJ2-1, with 8 nucleotides matching TRBD2. Germline trimming cut 1 base from V and 4 bases from J; bases unmatched to any gene: 6. CDR1 is SQVTM and CDR2 is ANQGSEA in the germline V gene. The CDR3 is 15 residues long. CDR3 loop: CSVEGASGSYNEQFF. The DNA of the CDR3 is TGCAGCGTTGAAGGGGCCAGCGGGAGTTACAATGAGCAGTTCTTC.

In nucleotides, the CDR3 is TGTGCCAGCAGCGGCCAGGGGGCCCTCTATGGCTACACCTTC. Protein: CASSGQGALYGYTF. V is TRBV5-4 and J is TRBJ1-2, with 8 nucleotides matching TRBD1. Looked up from germline, CDR1 is SGHNT and CDR2 is YYREEE (reference sequence). Losses at the gene ends were 4 bases for V and 4 bases for J; bases not matched to a gene: 6. The CDR3 loop spans 14 amino acids.

The gene calls are TRBV9 and TRBJ2-1; 9 bases fit TRBD2. Germline V CDR1 and CDR2: SGDLS, YYNGEE. CDR3 length: 18 residues. J lost 3 bases, V lost 0 bases, and 10 bases had no gene match. CDR3 amino acids: CASSVDISGRAGYNEQFF. CDR3 sequence (DNA): TGTGCCAGCAGCGTAGATATTAGCGGGAGAGCTGGCTACAATGAGCAGTTCTTC.

V gene TRBV4-2 combines with J gene TRBJ1-2; D is possibly TRBD1 (5 bases). This CDR3 has 14 residues. V lost 1 base and J lost 6, with 12 bases in between. Looked up from germline, CDR1 is LGHNA and CDR2 is YNFKEQ. In DNA form, the CDR3 reads TGTGCCAGCAGCCAAGCCCCAGGGAGGGATGGCTACACCTTC. It translates to CASSQAPGRDGYTF.

The V call is TRBV28, the J call TRBJ1-3, with unresolved D. The CDR3 is 13 residues long. CDR1 and CDR2 from the germline V gene are MDHEN and SYDVKM. Trimming left V 8 bases short and J 4 bases short, with 12 bases between. The CDR3 spells CASGSPSGNTIYF. The CDR3, as DNA: TGTGCCAGCGGAAGCCCGTCCGGAAACACCATATATTTT.

The chain employs TRBV5-5 and TRBJ1-2, with D hard to call. The CDR3 runs 14 residues. Germline V gene sequence: CDR1 SGHKS, CDR2 YYEKEE (reference sequence). V was clipped by 0 bases and J by 4 bases, with 10 bases between them. The CDR3 region has the DNA TGTGCCAGCAGCTTGGGCAGCATCATCTATGGCTACACCTTC. This encodes CASSLGSIIYGYTF.

The chain is built from TRBV11-2 and TRBJ2-7; the D gene is possibly TRBD2 (5 bases). This CDR3 has 14 amino acids. The germline V gene has CDR1 SGHAT and CDR2 FQNNGV. V dropped 0 bases and J dropped 4 bases, with 10 bases sitting between them. In DNA form, the CDR3 reads TGTGCCAGCAGCTTAGATCATGGCGGGTACGAGCAGTACTTC. Protein product: CASSLDHGGYEQYF.

The chain carries TRBV7-9 and TRBJ2-5, with 8 bases that match TRBD2. J lost 4 bases, V lost 5 bases, and 9 bases had no gene match. The CDR3 runs 15 residues. The germline V gene has CDR1 SEHNR and CDR2 FQNEAQ (reference sequence). Here the CDR3 DNA reads TGTGCCAGCAGCCCCGTCTCCCTAGCGGGAGAGACCCAGTACTTC. Protein: CASSPVSLAGETQYF.

The rearrangement uses TRBV30 and TRBJ2-2; a possible D gene is TRBD1 (6 bases). Per the germline V gene, CDR1 is GTSNPN and CDR2 is SVGIG (reference sequence). Trimming took off 1 base at V and 4 bases at J, with 19 bases between the two ends. The CDR3 is made up of 17 amino acids. The CDR3 nucleotides read TGTGCCTGGAGTGGAGGGGGAGTAAGTTGGTTCACCGGGGAGCTGTTTTTT. Amino acid sequence: CAWSGGGVSWFTGELFF.

A single count supports this clone. The chain carries TRBV7-9 and TRBJ1-1; unclear D gene. The CDR3 consists of 16 residues. Between the trimmed V and J ends, which lost 1 base and 3 bases, there was a span of 15 bases. The germline V gene has CDR1 SEHNR and CDR2 FQNEAQ (reference sequence). The CDR3 bases are TGTGCCAGCAGCTTAGTAGGTTGGGGTTCGCACACTGAAGCTTTCTTT. Translation gives CASSLVGWGSHTEAFF.

The DNA of the CDR3 is TGTGCCAGCAGCCCTACGACTAGCGGGATACCCTACGAGCAGTACTTC. Residues: CASSPTTSGIPYEQYF. The V gene is TRBV13, the J gene TRBJ2-7; 11 bases agree with TRBD2. Germline assignment: CDR1 PRHDT and CDR2 FYEKMQ (reference sequence). The CDR3 covers 16 residues. The junction had 8 bases not matched to a gene; V was cut back by 5 bases and J by 2 bases.

The chain links TRBV10-3 to TRBJ2-1, with D maybe TRBD1 (6 bases). Germline CDR1 and CDR2: ENHRY and SYGVKD. The CDR3 covers 15 residues. The ends were cut back, 6 bases at V and 4 bases at J, with 16 bases in the middle. The CDR3: CAISPQGESYNEQFF. The CDR3 DNA is TGTGCCATCAGCCCACAGGGAGAGTCGTACAATGAGCAGTTCTTC.

This rearrangement joins TRBV28 to TRBJ1-5; no definite D call. Trimming took off 10 bases at V and 4 bases at J, with 11 bases between the two ends. This CDR3 is 12 amino acids long. CDR1 and CDR2 from the germline V gene are MDHEN and SYDVKM. The CDR3 bases are TGTGCCACCAGGACGTCTAATCAGCCCCAGCATTTT. It specifies CATRTSNQPQHF.

The V and J genes are TRBV14 and TRBJ2-1, with D unresolved. Trimming pared 1 base from V and 3 bases from J, leaving 4 bases between. The CDR3 covers 13 residues. Germline lookup yields CDR1 SGHDN and CDR2 FVKESK. The CDR3 sequence: CASSQVFYNEQFF. DNA for the CDR3: TGTGCCAGCAGCCAAGTCTTCTACAATGAGCAGTTCTTC.

The sample holds one count of this clone. This sequence joins TRBV10-3 and TRBJ1-1; weak D call: TRBD1 (6 bases). CDR1 is ENHRY, CDR2 SYGVKD, per germline. V lost 7 bases to trimming and J lost 2 bases, with 17 bases between them. CDR3 size: 15 residues. CDR3 sequence: CAIKSGHEHNTEAFF. In nucleotides, the CDR3 is TGTGCCATCAAGTCGGGACATGAGCATAACACTGAAGCTTTCTTT.

This chain uses TRBV29-1 with TRBJ2-7; TRBD2 aligns across 11 bases. Per the germline V gene, CDR1 is SQVTM and CDR2 is ANQGSEA. The CDR3 is made up of 15 amino acids. J lost 2 bases, V lost 2 bases, and 5 bases had no gene match. CDR3 protein: CSVETLAGGPYEQYF. The DNA of the CDR3 is TGCAGCGTTGAAACCTTAGCGGGAGGGCCCTACGAGCAGTACTTC.

The rearrangement links TRBV4-2 to TRBJ2-2; 7 bases align to TRBD2. The CDR3 spans 18 residues. With 1 base clipped from V and 1 base from J, the junction kept 9 bases outside the gene matches. Germline CDR1 and CDR2: LGHNA and YNFKEQ. CDR3 in DNA: TGTGCCAGCAGCCAAGTCTTCACCGGGACTAAGAACACCGGGGAGCTGTTTTTT. Its translation: CASSQVFTGTKNTGELFF.

V and J are TRBV11-1 and TRBJ2-7, with D perhaps TRBD1 or TRBD2 (5 bases each). This CDR3 spans 13 amino acids. Germline V lookup: CDR1 SGHAT, CDR2 FQDESV (reference sequence). The V end lost 5 bases, the J end lost 7 bases, and 15 bases lay between the germline ends. The DNA for the CDR3 is TGTGCCAGCAGCCCGTCATGGGGCGGGGAGCAGTACTTC. Its protein product is CASSPSWGGEQYF. The entire variable domain, with the rest obtained from reference TRBV11-1 and TRBJ2-7, is as follows: EAEVAQSPRYKITEKSQAVAFWCDPISGHATLYWYRQILGQGPELLVQFQDESVVDDSQLPKDRFSAERLKGVDSTLKIQPAELGDSAMYLCASSPSWGGEQYFGPGTRLTVT.

The gene calls are TRBV5-6 and TRBJ2-1, with 10 bases aligning to TRBD2. The V segment lost 3 bases and the J segment 8 bases; nucleotides outside the gene matches: 11. Germline-derived CDR1 and CDR2 are SGHDT and YYEEEE. The CDR3 is 16 residues long. The CDR3 sequence is CASSSKREGRRHEQFF. The CDR3 DNA reads as TGTGCCAGCAGCTCAAAGCGGGAGGGCCGTAGGCATGAGCAGTTCTTC. Full variable domain (rest looked up from reference TRBV5-6 and TRBJ2-1): DAGVTQSPTHLIKTRGQQVTLRCSPKSGHDTVSWYQQALGQGPQFIFQYYEEEERQRGNFPDRFSGHQFPNYSSELNVNALLLGDSALYLCASSSKREGRRHEQFFGPGTRLTVL.

This clone occurred once. This chain joins TRBV28 and TRBJ2-1; D is possibly TRBD1 or TRBD2 (5 bases each). CDR3 size: 15 residues. The ends were cut back, 3 bases at V and 4 bases at J, with 13 bases in the middle. CDR1 is MDHEN, CDR2 SYDVKM, per germline. The CDR3 reads CASSFGALLYNEQFF. In DNA form, the CDR3 reads TGTGCCAGCAGTTTCGGGGCACTTTTATACAATGAGCAGTTCTTC.

The genes are TRBV5-1 and TRBJ2-6, with 8 positions matching TRBD2. Germline V gene data show CDR1 as SGHRS and CDR2 as YFSETQ. The CDR3 length is 18 residues. J was trimmed by 0 bases and V by 2 bases; bases with no gene match: 7. CDR3 loop: CASSFAGGLLSGANVLTF. In DNA form, the CDR3 reads TGCGCCAGCAGCTTCGCGGGAGGCCTCCTCTCTGGGGCCAACGTCCTGACTTTC.

The chain links TRBV27 to TRBJ2-2; D not resolved. CDR3 length: 15 amino acids. Germline CDR1 MNHEY, CDR2 SMNVEV (reference sequence). The V and J ends lost 0 bases and 1 base respectively, with 6 bases between them. The chain's CDR3 is CASSLSRMNTGELFF. In DNA, the CDR3 is TGTGCCAGCAGTTTATCTCGAATGAACACCGGGGAGCTGTTTTTT.

The V gene is TRBV20-1, the J gene TRBJ2-7; D possibly corresponds to TRBD1 (6 bases). The CDR3 loop spans 11 amino acids. CDR1 is DFQATT and CDR2 is SNEGSKA in the germline V gene (reference sequence). V dropped 5 bases and J dropped 4 bases, with 9 bases sitting between them. The CDR3 protein is CSAYREYEQYF. The CDR3 nucleotides read TGCAGTGCTTACAGGGAGTACGAGCAGTACTTC.

J is TRBJ2-7 and V is TRBV6-5; a weak D match, TRBD2 (5 bases). V was pared by 4 bases and J by 7 bases, with 11 bases between. The germline V gene has CDR1 MNHEY and CDR2 SVGAGI. The CDR3 covers 12 residues. CDR3 sequence: CASSLYRGEQYF. The DNA of the CDR3 is TGTGCCAGCAGTTTATATCGGGGAGAGCAGTACTTC.